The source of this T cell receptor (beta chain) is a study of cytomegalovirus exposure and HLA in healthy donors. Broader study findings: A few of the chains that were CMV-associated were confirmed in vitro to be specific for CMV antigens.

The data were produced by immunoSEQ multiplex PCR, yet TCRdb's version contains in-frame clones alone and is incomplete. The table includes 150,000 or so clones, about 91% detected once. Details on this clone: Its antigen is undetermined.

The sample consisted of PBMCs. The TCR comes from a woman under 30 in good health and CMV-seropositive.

The chain's CDR3 is CASSLRGEGFTGELFF. In DNA, the CDR3 is TGTGCCAGCAGTCTGAGGGGGGAGGGCTTCACCGGGGAGCTGTTTTTT. The rearrangement uses TRBV6-4 and TRBJ2-2, with a possible D match to TRBD2 (7 bases). V was clipped by 5 bases and J by 4 bases, with 17 bases between them. Germline values: CDR1 MRHNA, CDR2 SNTAGT. CDR3 length: 16 residues.